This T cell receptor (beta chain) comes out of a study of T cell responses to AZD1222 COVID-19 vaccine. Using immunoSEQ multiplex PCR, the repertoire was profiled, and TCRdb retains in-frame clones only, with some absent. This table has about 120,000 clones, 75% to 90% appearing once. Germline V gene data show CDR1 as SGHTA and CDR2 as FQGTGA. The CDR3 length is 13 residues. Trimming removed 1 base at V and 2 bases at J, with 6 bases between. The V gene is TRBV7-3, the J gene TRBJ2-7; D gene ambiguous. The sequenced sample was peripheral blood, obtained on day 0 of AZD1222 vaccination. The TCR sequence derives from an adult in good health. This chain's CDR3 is CASSLRPTYEQYF. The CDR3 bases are TGTGCCAGCAGCTTAAGGCCCACCTACGAGCAGTACTTC.